The rows below give T cell receptor beta chains drawn from one sample of a study of blood T cell repertoires in COVID-19. Sequenced by immunoSEQ multiplex PCR; TCRdb stores in-frame clones only, minus some. The sample contains 150,000 to 200,000 clones, roughly nine tenths of which appear only once. Specimen: PBMCs or T cells enriched from blood (not recorded which). These receptors were obtained from a woman aged 40 to 50 in a cohort exposed to, infected with or recovered from COVID-19 (not recorded which). CDR3s include the opening cysteine and the closing phenylalanine or tryptophan. Fields, in order: V gene, D gene, clone size, J gene, CDR3 DNA, CDR3 protein. The D gene is left open where the match is weak. Size tells how often a clone was seen (once, few, many) or the class of an expanded clone, and some rows leave it out.

>TRBV10-2|-|once|TRBJ2-1
TGCGCCACCAGAGGACTCGTAAGCAATGAGCAGTTCTTC
CATRGLVSNEQFF
>TRBV27|-|-|TRBJ2-5
TGTGCCAGCAGGGCATCAGGAGAGACCCAGTACTTC
CASRASGETQYF
>TRBV9|TRBD2|once|TRBJ2-3
TGTGCCAGCAGCCCAGGCGGGAGGGCGGATACGCAGTATTTT
CASSPGGRADTQYF
>TRBV14|TRBD1|-|TRBJ1-2
TGTGCCAGCAGCCAGGACAGGGGTTATGGCTACACCTTC
CASSQDRGYGYTF
>TRBV27|TRBD2|-|TRBJ2-7
TGTGCCAGCAGTCCACGGGAGGGAGTTCCCTACGAGCAGTACTTC
CASSPREGVPYEQYF
>TRBV5-1|-|-|TRBJ1-1
TGCGCCAGCAGCTTGGGGAGAAACACTGAAGCTTTCTTT
CASSLGRNTEAFF
>TRBV7-2|-|-|TRBJ2-7
TGTGCCAGCAGCTTGAGACTAGAATACGAGCAGTACTTC
CASSLRLEYEQYF
>TRBV6-5|-|-|TRBJ2-2
TGTGCCAGCAGACCTAACAGGGTGGGGGAGCTGTTTTTT
CASRPNRVGELFF
>TRBV28|-|-|TRBJ1-2
TGTGCCAGCAGCCGGACGGGAGCTAACTATGGCTACACCTTC
CASSRTGANYGYTF
>TRBV5-4|TRBD2|-|TRBJ2-7
TGTGCCAGCAGCTTGGGACTAGCGGGAGAGTCCGAGCAGTACTTC
CASSLGLAGESEQYF
>TRBV5-4|TRBD1|-|TRBJ2-1
TGTGCCAGCAGCTTGGCTGGACAGGGCGATGAGCAGTTCTTC
CASSLAGQGDEQFF
>TRBV11-2|-|-|TRBJ1-1
TGTGCCAGCAGCTCTGGGGGGGGTCGTGTAGGAGCTTTCTTT
CASSSGGGRVGAFF
>TRBV6-5|-|-|TRBJ1-2
TGTGCCAGCAGTTACGCCTGGGGGGGGGATGGCTACACCTTC
CASSYAWGGDGYTF
>TRBV5-6|TRBD1|-|TRBJ1-2
TGTGCCAGCAGCTTGGGGACAGGGGGAATCGTCGTGGGCTACACCTTC
CASSLGTGGIVVGYTF
>TRBV7-8|-|-|TRBJ1-6
TGTGCCAGCAGCTTAGTCCCCAGGGCAGGGACAAATTCACCCCTCCACTTT
CASSLVPRAGTNSPLHF
>TRBV2|-|-|TRBJ1-6
TGTGCCACAGGACAGAAGGACCCTTCACCCCTCCACTTT
CATGQKDPSPLHF
>TRBV24-1|-|few|TRBJ2-1
TGTGCCACCAGTGATTTGCGGGGAGACGCGGATGAGCAGTTCTTC
CATSDLRGDADEQFF
>TRBV7-9|-|-|TRBJ2-4
TGTGCCAGCAGCCCAGCACGCGTGGAGGGAAACATTCAGTACTTC
CASSPARVEGNIQYF
>TRBV9|TRBD2|-|TRBJ2-3
TGTGCCAGCAGCGTAGTTGCTAGCGGGGGGAATACAGATACGCAGTATTTT
CASSVVASGGNTDTQYF
>TRBV7-9|-|-|TRBJ2-2
TGTGCCAGCAGCTTATATCAGGGTCTCCCGACCACCGGGGAGCTGTTTTTT
CASSLYQGLPTTGELFF
>TRBV12-3/TRBV12-4|TRBD2|once|TRBJ2-1
TGTGCCAGCAGCCCCGGGGGGTATGAACAGTTCTTC
CASSPGGYEQFF
>TRBV9|-|-|TRBJ1-1
TGTGCCAGCAGCGCCGTAACAGGGAGGGGCACTGAAGCTTTCTTT
CASSAVTGRGTEAFF
>TRBV6-5|-|-|TRBJ1-6
TGTGCCAGCAGACAGGCCAATAATTCACCCCTCCACTTT
CASRQANNSPLHF
>TRBV11-2|-|-|TRBJ1-2
TGTGCCAGCAGCTTAGATTACGGGTTAAACTATGGCTACACCTTC
CASSLDYGLNYGYTF
>TRBV9|-|-|TRBJ1-1
TGTGCCAGCAGCGTAGGTGGAGGGAAGAAGTGGGACACTGAAGCTTTCTTT
CASSVGGGKKWDTEAFF
>TRBV6-5|TRBD1|-|TRBJ1-1
TGTGCCAGCAGCGCCGGGACAGGGCTTCTTGAAGCTTTCTTT
CASSAGTGLLEAFF
>TRBV4-3|TRBD1|once|TRBJ2-1
TGCGCCAGCAGCCAAGAAAGGTTTGGCAGGGGGCCAGGAAATGAGCAGTTCTTC
CASSQERFGRGPGNEQFF
>TRBV27|TRBD1|-|TRBJ2-7
TGTGCCAGCCGGCGTCAGGGGGTTTCCTACGAGCAGTACTTC
CASRRQGVSYEQYF
>TRBV27|TRBD2|-|TRBJ2-2
TGTGCCAGCAGTTTGGGGGGGTCCGGGGAGCTGTTTTTT
CASSLGGSGELFF
>TRBV6-1|-|-|TRBJ1-5
TGTGCCAGCAGTGAAGCGGTGGAGCTAAGACTCAATCAGCCCCAGCATTTT
CASSEAVELRLNQPQHF
>TRBV3-1/TRBV3-2|TRBD1|-|TRBJ2-7
TGTGCCAGCAGCTTCAGGGGGTTCTCCTACGAGCAGTACTTC
CASSFRGFSYEQYF
>TRBV2|TRBD1|-|TRBJ1-1
TGTGCCAGCAGTGAACAGGGGGCAAGCACTGAAGCTTTCTTT
CASSEQGASTEAFF
>TRBV30|-|-|TRBJ2-5
TGTGCCTGGAGTGTCACAGGGAGTGAGACCCAGTACTTC
CAWSVTGSETQYF
>TRBV19|-|-|TRBJ1-2
TGTGCCAGTAGTTCAACCTCGACAGACTATGGCTACACCTTC
CASSSTSTDYGYTF
>TRBV10-3|TRBD1|-|TRBJ2-3
TGTGCCATCAGTGAGTCGGGGACAGACACAGATACGCAGTATTTT
CAISESGTDTDTQYF
>TRBV24-1|-|once|TRBJ1-1
TGTGCCACCAGTGACCTCTTGGACAGAGGGAACACTGAAGCTTTCTTT
CATSDLLDRGNTEAFF
>TRBV5-1|-|-|TRBJ2-5
TGCGCCAGCAGCTTAGGACAGGGAGGGGAGACCCAGTACTTC
CASSLGQGGETQYF
>TRBV28|TRBD1|-|TRBJ1-1
TGTGCCAGCAGTTTGGAGCGTCAGGGGGCTGGAGGGAACACTGAAGCTTTCTTT
CASSLERQGAGGNTEAFF
>TRBV2|-|-|TRBJ2-2
TGTGCCGGCCGGGACATCCGATCCGGGGAGCTGTTTTTT
CAGRDIRSGELFF
>TRBV4-1|-|-|TRBJ1-2
TGCGCCAGCAGCCAAGATCCGGGGAGGAACTATGGCTACACCTTC
CASSQDPGRNYGYTF
>TRBV7-2|TRBD2|-|TRBJ2-7
TGTGCCAGCAGCTTAGATGCGGGAGCGACTTCAAGGCAGCAGTACTTC
CASSLDAGATSRQQYF
>TRBV24-1|-|-|TRBJ1-1
TGTGCCACCAGCTCAGGGTCTGAAGCTTTCTTT
CATSSGSEAFF
>TRBV6-5|TRBD1|once|TRBJ1-5
TGTGCCAGCAGCTTAGGACAGGTTTATGGACAGCCCCAGCATTTT
CASSLGQVYGQPQHF
>TRBV24-1|-|once|TRBJ2-5
TGTGCCACCAGTGACCTGGGGCGGGAGACCCAGTACTTC
CATSDLGRETQYF
>TRBV30|TRBD1|-|TRBJ1-2
TGTGCCTGGACAGGGGGGAACTATGGCTACACCTTC
CAWTGGNYGYTF
>TRBV12-3/TRBV12-4|-|-|TRBJ1-1
TGTGCCAGTGCGGGGGGTCTCGGGACTGAAGCTTTCTTT
CASAGGLGTEAFF
>TRBV6-5|-|many|TRBJ2-5
TGTGCCAGCAGTTACTCGTCCATTAGCAAGACCCAGTACTTC
CASSYSSISKTQYF
>TRBV7-8|-|-|TRBJ1-2
TGTGCCAGCAGCTTAGCAGGCAGGGTCACCTTC
CASSLAGRVTF
>TRBV19|TRBD2|-|TRBJ2-7
TGTGCCAGTAGTCTCGAACTAGCGGGGACCTACGAGCAGTACTTC
CASSLELAGTYEQYF